This TCR beta chain was profiled in a study of blood T cell repertoires in COVID-19 (TCRdb year 2020). A note on the overall study: The collaborator samples originated in the United States, Italy and Spain and spanned the acute and convalescent phases of COVID-19. The material from the prospective study consisted of cDNA or gDNA derived from T cells, B-cell-depleted T cells, or PBMCs. The dataset comprised deeply sampled blood TCRbeta repertoires from subjects exposed to, actively infected with, or recovered from COVID-19. A freely available public database, intended as a resource for researchers studying the immune response to SARS-CoV-2, is where the repertoires were released. The samples were drawn from the first 160 participants of the ongoing ImmuneRACE study and from 1,254 subjects provided by 6 global collaborators. A de-identified subject ID, COVID-19 status, age in years and sex were almost always included in the sample metadata. Where HLA class I and class II types were available, the types were taken from metadata supplied by the sample provider, not from assay-based typing.

The CDR3 has 15 amino acids, counting the end cysteine and phenylalanine. Kept here is only the CDR3 DNA, which spans 45 bases and is read in frame from base 1. V is pruned by 1 base and J by 2 bases, leaving 4 bases of the junction without a gene match. As encoded in the germline V gene, CDR1 is SNHLY while CDR2 is FYNNEI. Collaborating institutions collected whole blood in K2EDTA tubes following their own protocols. For TCRbeta analysis, collaborator samples were shipped as frozen whole blood, as isolated PBMCs, or as DNA extracted from either sample type. As concerns this clone: Its antigen specificity is not known. No per-base quality is available; no much larger clone lies one base away.

The immunoSEQ Assay, a bias-controlled multiplex PCR, was used to amplify TCRbeta CDR3 regions from genomic DNA. The authors processed their data as follows. The number of nucleated cells in each sample was estimated from the amplification of reference gene primers within the assay. Sequence reads were collapsed and filtered to measure the absolute abundance of every unique TCRbeta CDR3 rearrangement. For each sample, productive Simpson clonality was calculated as the square root of Simpson's diversity index over productive rearrangements. TCRdb obtained this table from immuneACCESS and retained in-frame rearrangements with V and J assigned. These tables miss some clones; where compared with another copy, unresolved V genes account for less than half of the shortfall, and the remainder is unexplained. V and J calls and clone size come straight from that table; D and trimming were deduced from the DNA. Recorded for this sample are approximately 100,000 clones; 88% of them occurred a single time. 3% to 3.5% of the sample lies in the top ten.

Points the paper makes about the study in general: The amount of clinical and demographic metadata varied by source and participant and was provided uncurated.

The receptor was isolated from a human donor in a cohort sampled during active COVID-19. The sequenced material came from peripheral blood. In this chain, TRBV2 is recombined with TRBJ1-2; 7 bases in the middle match TRBD1. The nucleotide sequence is TGTGCCAGCAGTGAAGACAGGGGCACGAACTATGGCTACACCTTC. Translated, it gives CASSEDRGTNYGYTF.